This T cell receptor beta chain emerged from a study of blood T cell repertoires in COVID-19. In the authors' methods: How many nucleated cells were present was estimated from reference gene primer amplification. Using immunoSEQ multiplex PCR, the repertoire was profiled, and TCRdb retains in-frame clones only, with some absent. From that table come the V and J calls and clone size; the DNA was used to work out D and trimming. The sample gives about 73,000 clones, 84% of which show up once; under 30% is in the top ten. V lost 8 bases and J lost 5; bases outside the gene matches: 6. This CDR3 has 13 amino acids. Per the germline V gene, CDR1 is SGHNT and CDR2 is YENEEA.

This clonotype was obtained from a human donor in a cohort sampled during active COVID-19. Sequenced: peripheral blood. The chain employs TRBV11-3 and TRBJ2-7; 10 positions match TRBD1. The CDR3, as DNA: TGTGCCAGCCGAAGCGGGACAGGGGACGAGCAGTACTTC. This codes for CASRSGTGDEQYF.